The rows below give T cell receptor beta chains drawn from one sample of a study of beta chain features in type 1 diabetes. Clones were sequenced by immunoSEQ multiplex PCR, and TCRdb holds only the in-frame ones, with some missing. The sample holds 150,000 or so clones, around a tenth seen once. Sequenced sample: central memory CD4+ T cells from blood. The receptors come from a man aged 18 to 29 in good health. The CDR3 runs from the conserved cysteine through the conserved F or W. D genes are given only for firm matches. A row's size may be missing; if present it is once, few, many or a size class.

v_call: TRBV29-1
d_call: TRBD1
j_call: TRBJ1-1
clone_size: NA
cdr3_aa: CSVQEGARNTEAFF
cdr3_nt: TGCAGCGTTCAGGAGGGGGCCAGGAACACTGAAGCTTTCTTT

v_call: TRBV30
d_call: TRBD2
j_call: TRBJ2-4
clone_size: few
cdr3_aa: CAWSVSRTSGAKNIQYF
cdr3_nt: TGTGCCTGGAGTGTATCCCGGACTAGCGGGGCCAAAAACATTCAGTACTTC

v_call: TRBV19
d_call: NA
j_call: TRBJ2-7
clone_size: few
cdr3_aa: CASGHVYGEQYF
cdr3_nt: TGTGCCAGCGGTCACGTTTACGGCGAGCAGTACTTC

v_call: TRBV7-2
d_call: TRBD2
j_call: TRBJ2-5
clone_size: medium-sized
cdr3_aa: CASSLSTSGGSRQETQYF
cdr3_nt: TGTGCCAGCAGCTTAAGTACTAGCGGGGGGTCCCGTCAAGAGACCCAGTACTTC

v_call: TRBV6-5
d_call: NA
j_call: TRBJ2-3
clone_size: few
cdr3_aa: CASSNNWDTQYF
cdr3_nt: TGTGCCAGCAGTAATAACTGGGATACGCAGTATTTT

v_call: TRBV7-2
d_call: NA
j_call: TRBJ1-6
clone_size: NA
cdr3_aa: CASSPSETFPLHF
cdr3_nt: TGTGCCAGCAGCCCTAGCGAGACTTTTCCCCTCCACTTT

v_call: TRBV7-3
d_call: NA
j_call: TRBJ1-5
clone_size: NA
cdr3_aa: CASSLSNNQPQHF
cdr3_nt: TGTGCCAGCAGCTTAAGTAACAATCAGCCCCAGCATTTT

v_call: TRBV2
d_call: NA
j_call: TRBJ2-3
clone_size: NA
cdr3_aa: CASSAWAGLSTDTQYF
cdr3_nt: TGTGCCAGCAGTGCGTGGGCGGGGTTGAGCACAGATACGCAGTATTTT

v_call: TRBV30
d_call: TRBD2
j_call: TRBJ2-7
clone_size: NA
cdr3_aa: CASGRGDEQYF
cdr3_nt: TGTGCCTCGGGTCGGGGGGACGAGCAGTACTTC

v_call: TRBV5-1
d_call: NA
j_call: TRBJ1-2
clone_size: few
cdr3_aa: CASSLDGSSSQYTF
cdr3_nt: TGCGCCAGCAGCTTGGATGGGAGTTCCAGTCAATACACCTTC

v_call: TRBV5-6
d_call: NA
j_call: TRBJ2-7
clone_size: NA
cdr3_aa: CASSLAGGHSYEQYF
cdr3_nt: TGTGCCAGCAGCTTGGCGGGGGGCCACTCCTACGAGCAGTACTTC